The clone carrying this T cell receptor beta chain was observed a handful of times. Its antigen is undetermined. V lost 8 bases to trimming and J lost 5 bases; unmatched junction nucleotides: 9. The germline V gene encodes CDR1 SGHTA and CDR2 FQGNSA. The CDR3 contains 13 residues. The sample belongs to a study of beta chain features in type 1 diabetes. Study results and caveats: TCRB CDR3 length was moderately but significantly reduced in all four CD4+ subsets of Type 1 diabetes patients. A potential influence of HLA type upon TCRB rearrangement remained unresolved herein.

Every isolated RNA sample was fully reverse transcribed, so sequencing captured expressed TCRB transcripts. Clones were read by immunoSEQ multiplex PCR, and TCRdb kept only the in-frame ones, dropping some. The sample carries some 640,000 clones, 11% to 15% recorded once. The chain uses TRBV7-2 and TRBJ2-7; 7 bases fit TRBD2. The sample consisted of naive CD4+ T cells from blood. The source is a man between 18 and 29 years old with type 1 diabetes. This CDR3 is CASDPGGRDEQYF. CDR3 nucleotides: TGTGCCAGCGACCCAGGAGGGAGGGACGAGCAGTACTTC.